This T cell receptor beta chain was obtained from a study of T cell clonotyping in hematopoietic cell transplantation. About the study: Pretransplant recipient samples were taken after cytoreduction.

Described time point: recipient sample about 28 days before transplant, after cytoreduction. This CDR3 contains 14 residues. Trimming left V 3 bases short and J 1 base short, with 4 bases between. Germline CDR1 is LNHDA and CDR2 is SQIVND (reference sequence). This clone was picked up one time. Antigen specificity is unknown. Only in-frame clones appear in the TCRdb table, and some are missing; sequencing was by immunoSEQ multiplex PCR. The data hold some 76,000 clones, with 90% to 96% observed a single time. Study-level points and caveats: CD4 and CD8 repertoire contributions could not be separated without sorting. Recipient TCR diversity dropped after transplant; expanded clonotypes rose from day 30 to 180. Broader posttransplant TCR repertoire diversity was predicted by graft donor and pretransplant recipient Inverse Simpson Index values.

This specimen consisted of peripheral blood mononuclear cells, obtained before stem cell transplant. The receptor's source is a woman aged 45 to 65 with acute myeloid leukemia. Some clones in this sample may be carry-over from other donors' samples. V gene TRBV19 combines with J gene TRBJ1-6; D uncertain. CDR3 sequence reads: CASSMGSYNSPLHF. CDR3 nucleotide sequence: TGTGCCAGTAGTATGGGGTCCTATAATTCACCCCTCCACTTT.